One TCR beta chain is described in this entry. Assay: immunoSEQ multiplex PCR; the TCRdb copy retains only in-frame clones and omits some. The data show around 34,000 clones, 85% to 90% seen once. The data derive from a study of T cell changes during pregnancy in multiple sclerosis. The CDR3 contains 13 residues. Germline loops: CDR1 SGHNT, CDR2 YYREEE (reference sequence). V was trimmed by 0 bases and J by 1 base, leaving 4 bases between them. The specimen was CD8+ T cells from peripheral blood mononuclear cells, collected after pregnancy. This clonotype was sampled from a female donor with multiple sclerosis, enrolled in a pregnancy study. The chain carries TRBV5-4 and TRBJ1-2; D remains unclear. This CDR3 reads CASSLVVNYGYTF. CDR3 in DNA: TGTGCCAGCAGCTTGGTCGTTAACTATGGCTACACCTTC. Full variable domain (remainder filled in from reference TRBV5-4 and TRBJ1-2): ETGVTQSPTHLIKTRGQQVTLRCSSQSGHNTVSWYQQALGQGPQFIFQYYREEENGRGNFPPRFSGLQFPNYSSELNVNALELDDSALYLCASSLVVNYGYTFGSGTRLTVV.